The 27 T cell receptor beta chains in this list originate from one sample, sequenced in a study of blood T cell repertoires in COVID-19. The data were produced by immunoSEQ multiplex PCR, yet TCRdb's version contains in-frame clones alone and is incomplete. The sample consists of 100,000 to 120,000 clones, 60% to 80% of them appearing once. Sequencing was performed on peripheral blood. The source is an elderly woman with active or convalescent COVID-19.

This CDR3 reads CASSFYRDTSYEQYF. The CDR3 DNA is TGTGCCAGCAGCTTTTACAGGGATACCTCCTACGAGCAGTACTTC. The gene calls are TRBV5-6 and TRBJ2-7, with D perhaps TRBD1 (6 bases). CDR1 is SGHDT, CDR2 YYEEEE, per germline. The V and J ends lost 2 bases and 0 bases respectively, with 12 bases between them. This CDR3 has 15 residues.

The rearrangement links TRBV11-2 to TRBJ2-4; possible D gene TRBD1, 5 bases. Trimming shortened V by 5 bases and J by 0 bases, and 17 bases separated the two germline ends. The CDR3 length is 17 residues. The germline CDR1 and CDR2 sequences are SGHAT and FQNNGV. Here the CDR3 reads CASSPTVRALAKNIQYF. As DNA, the CDR3 is TGTGCCAGCAGCCCTACGGTCAGGGCTTTAGCCAAAAACATTCAGTACTTC.

V usage is TRBV24-1 and J usage is TRBJ2-1, with 7 bases lining up with TRBD1. This CDR3 has 15 residues. V was pared by 3 bases and J by 6 bases, with 7 bases of the junction left unmatched. Germline CDR1 and CDR2: KGHDR and SFDVKD. CDR3 residues: CATSDRQGVGNEQFF. The CDR3 region has the DNA TGTGCCACCAGTGATCGTCAGGGGGTCGGCAATGAGCAGTTCTTC.

The genes are TRBV5-1 and TRBJ1-3; D is unclear. Germline V gene data show CDR1 as SGHRS and CDR2 as YFSETQ. The CDR3 runs to 15 residues. V shed 0 bases and J shed 1 base, with 8 bases lying between them. This CDR3 reads CASSLDRGSGNTIYF. Written as DNA, the CDR3 is TGCGCCAGCAGCTTGGACCGGGGTTCTGGAAACACCATATATTTT.

In this sample, this clone turned up a few times. This chain joins TRBV2 and TRBJ1-6; D ambiguous. The germline V gene has CDR1 SNHLY and CDR2 FYNNEI. The CDR3 is 13 amino acids. Between the trimmed V and J ends, which lost 8 bases and 8 bases, there was a span of 13 bases. CDR3 coding DNA: TGTGCCAGCCTCGTAGATCTGGATTCACCCCTCCACTTT. It specifies CASLVDLDSPLHF.

The V and J genes are TRBV5-1 and TRBJ1-4, with 7 bases lining up with TRBD1. V dropped 0 bases and J dropped 5; count of bases not matched to a gene: 7. This CDR3 comprises 16 residues. Germline assignment: CDR1 SGHRS and CDR2 YFSETQ. CDR3 amino acids: CASSLGAPGQNEKLFF. For the CDR3, the DNA is TGCGCCAGCAGCTTGGGGGCGCCGGGACAGAATGAAAAACTGTTTTTT.

The chain combines TRBV11-1 with TRBJ2-1, with 7 positions matching TRBD2. The germline V gene has CDR1 SGHAT and CDR2 FQDESV (reference sequence). CDR3 length: 15 amino acids. V lost 1 base to trimming and J lost 4 bases; unmatched junction nucleotides: 4. The CDR3, as DNA: TGTGCCAGCAGCTTAGGGGGACTATCGTACAATGAGCAGTTCTTC. Translated, it gives CASSLGGLSYNEQFF.

The chain is built from TRBV21-1 and TRBJ2-1; the tabulated D call, TRBD2, remains unverified against the DNA. TRBV21-1 is termed a pseudogene. This CDR3 comprises 13 residues. The CDR3: CASRVGAYNEQFF. CDR3 DNA sequence: TGTGCCAGCAGGGTCGGGGCCTACAATGAGCAGTTCTTC.

The rearrangement links TRBV7-8 to TRBJ2-1; 7 bases fit TRBD1. V lost 5 bases, J lost 4 bases, and 5 bases stayed unmatched. The CDR3 extends over 14 amino acids. Germline V gives CDR1 SGHVS, CDR2 FQNEAQ. The CDR3 bases are TGTGCCAGCAGCCGATGGACAGGTTACAATGAGCAGTTCTTC. It yields the protein CASSRWTGYNEQFF.

This chain connects TRBV29-1 to TRBJ2-7, with 9 bases fitting TRBD1. This CDR3 spans 13 amino acids. Germline trimming cut 0 bases from V and 4 bases from J; bases unmatched to any gene: 1. Per the germline V gene, CDR1 is SQVTM and CDR2 is ANQGSEA. The CDR3 nucleotides are TGCAGCGTTGAAGAGACAGGGGGTTACGAGCAGTACTTC. Translated: CSVEETGGYEQYF.

In its sample, this clone was seen once. The chain recombines TRBV5-1 with TRBJ2-2; 11 bases match TRBD2. This CDR3 spans 16 amino acids. Germline CDR1 reads SGHRS; CDR2 reads YFSETQ. Trimming removed 1 base from V and 5 bases from J; junction bases left unmatched: 4. The CDR3: CASSLSTSGITGELFF. CDR3 sequence (DNA): TGCGCCAGCAGCTTGTCGACTAGCGGGATTACCGGGGAGCTGTTTTTT.

The chain uses TRBV5-5 and TRBJ2-2; D uncertain. The CDR3 consists of 13 residues. Between the trimmed V and J ends, which lost 6 bases and 0 bases, there was a span of 6 bases. The germline gives CDR1 SGHKS, CDR2 YYEKEE (reference sequence). CDR3 amino acids: CASNYPNTGELFF. The CDR3 DNA reads TGTGCCAGCAACTACCCGAACACCGGGGAGCTGTTTTTT.

V gene TRBV2 combines with J gene TRBJ1-5, with D unclear. Germline CDR1 SNHLY, CDR2 FYNNEI. The CDR3 totals 13 residues. Trimming removed 11 bases at V and 9 bases at J, with 20 bases between. CDR3 coding DNA: TGTGCCGCCGGGGAACAGTTCGAATCGCCCCAGCATTTT. It is translated as CAAGEQFESPQHF. The full variable domain, completed using reference TRBV2 and TRBJ1-5, is EPEVTQTPSHQVTQMGQEVILRCVPISNHLYFYWYRQILGQKVEFLVSFYNNEISEKSEIFDDQFSVERPDGSNFTLKIRSTKLEDSAMYFCAAGEQFESPQHFGDGTRLSIL.

The J gene is TRBJ1-3, the V gene TRBV7-2; 7 bases match TRBD1. CDR1 SGHTA and CDR2 FQGNSA come from the germline V gene. The CDR3 runs to 15 residues. V shed 5 bases and J 2 bases; nucleotides not matched to a gene: 6. CDR3 residues: CASSPGGTTGNTIYF. The CDR3 DNA is TGTGCCAGCAGCCCAGGGGGGACAACTGGAAACACCATATATTTT.

The chain uses TRBV7-2 and TRBJ1-2, with a tentative D call TRBD1 (5 bases). Germline V gene sequence: CDR1 SGHTA, CDR2 FQGNSA. The CDR3 extends over 16 amino acids. V lost 5 bases and J lost 8, with 24 bases in between. The CDR3 bases are TGTGCCAGCAGCCCTAGTGGTGCCGGGTTATCAGGGGGCTACACCTTC. Protein product: CASSPSGAGLSGGYTF. Full variable domain (missing parts from reference TRBV7-2 and TRBJ1-2): GAGVSQSPSNKVTEKGKDVELRCDPISGHTALYWYRQSLGQGLEFLIYFQGNSAPDKSGLPSDRFSAERTGGSVSTLTIQRTQQEDSAVYLCASSPSGAGLSGGYTFGSGTRLTVV.

The table lists this clone with a count of one. V usage is TRBV5-8 and J usage is TRBJ2-1; a weak D match, TRBD1 (5 bases). Germline V lookup: CDR1 SGHTS, CDR2 YDEGEE. Trimming removed 0 bases from V and 0 bases from J, with 7 bases in between. The CDR3 has 15 amino acids. CDR3 bases: TGTGCCAGCAGCTTGGGGGGCATCTCCTACAATGAGCAGTTCTTC. Protein: CASSLGGISYNEQFF.

The V and J genes are TRBV7-9 and TRBJ2-3, with a tentative D call TRBD2 (6 bases). This CDR3 spans 16 amino acids. The V end lost 7 bases, the J end lost 2 bases, and 19 bases lay between the germline ends. Germline V lookup: CDR1 SEHNR, CDR2 FQNEAQ (reference sequence). CDR3 loop: CASTHRLGGSTDTQYF. The CDR3 nucleotides read TGTGCCAGCACCCACCGCCTGGGAGGCTCCACAGATACGCAGTATTTT.

The V and J genes are TRBV4-2 and TRBJ1-3; D is perhaps TRBD1 (5 bases). The length of the CDR3 is 15 residues. Germline CDR1 and CDR2: LGHNA and YNFKEQ. V was trimmed by 1 base and J by 7 bases, leaving 14 bases between them. The CDR3 sequence: CASSQAGVYTNTIYF. The CDR3, as DNA: TGTGCCAGCAGCCAAGCGGGGGTATATACGAACACCATATATTTT.

The rearrangement uses TRBV5-4 and TRBJ2-1; maybe TRBD1 (5 bases). CDR3 length: 15 amino acids. The V gene's germline CDR1 is SGHNT and CDR2 YYREEE (reference sequence). The ends were cut back, 0 bases at V and 5 bases at J, with 12 bases in the middle. Here the CDR3 DNA reads TGTGCCAGCAGCTTGGTCGGAAAGACAGACAATGAGCAGTTCTTC. The encoded protein is CASSLVGKTDNEQFF.

J is TRBJ2-3 and V is TRBV6-6; no reliable D call. V was pared by 2 bases and J by 6 bases, with 9 bases between. The CDR3 length is 13 residues. Looked up from germline, CDR1 is MNHNY and CDR2 is SVGAGI (reference sequence). The CDR3: CASSYPGVDTQYF. The CDR3 coding sequence is TGTGCCAGCAGTTACCCCGGTGTGGATACGCAGTATTTT.

The chain employs TRBV30 and TRBJ2-7; a weak D match, TRBD1 (6 bases). In germline, CDR1 is GTSNPN, CDR2 SVGIG (reference sequence). This CDR3 region has 17 residues. V was pared by 1 base and J by 2 bases, with 21 bases between. The CDR3 loop is CAWSANQRQVPTYEQYF. The CDR3 DNA follows: TGTGCCTGGAGTGCAAACCAACGACAGGTACCCACCTACGAGCAGTACTTC. Variable domain in full (rest from reference TRBV30 and TRBJ2-7): SQTIHQWPATLVQPVGSPLSLECTVEGTSNPNLYWYRQAAGRGLQLLFYSVGIGQISSEVPQNLSASRPQDRQFILSSKKLLLSDSGFYLCAWSANQRQVPTYEQYFGPGTRLTVT.

The chain joins TRBV5-1 to TRBJ2-7, with a weak D call TRBD1 (6 bases). V was trimmed by 0 bases and J by 2 bases, leaving 12 bases between them. The CDR3 length is 15 residues. Germline-derived CDR1 and CDR2 are SGHRS and YFSETQ. This CDR3 is CASSLVGARAYEQYF. CDR3 DNA sequence: TGCGCCAGCAGCTTGGTGGGGGCTAGGGCCTACGAGCAGTACTTC. The whole variable domain, remainder taken from reference TRBV5-1 and TRBJ2-7, is KAGVTQTPRYLIKTRGQQVTLSCSPISGHRSVSWYQQTPGQGLQFLFEYFSETQRNKGNFPGRFSGRQFSNSRSEMNVSTLELGDSALYLCASSLVGARAYEQYFGPGTRLTVT.

The CDR3 DNA is TGTGCCAGTAGCAAGACCACAGGGGGGGAAGCTTTCTTT. As protein: CASSKTTGGEAFF. The V gene is TRBV19, the J gene TRBJ1-1; TRBD1 agrees at 8 bases. V shed 6 bases and J 8 bases; nucleotides not matched to a gene: 8. Germline V gene data show CDR1 as LNHDA and CDR2 as SQIVND (reference sequence). The CDR3 loop spans 13 amino acids.

The chain employs TRBV7-2 and TRBJ2-7; 8 nucleotides line up with TRBD2. Trimming removed 0 bases from V and 2 bases from J; junction bases left unmatched: 3. There are 15 residues in the CDR3. CDR1 and CDR2 (germline): SGHTA, FQGNSA. CDR3 coding DNA: TGTGCCAGCAGCTTAGCGACTAGCGCACCCTACGAGCAGTACTTC. It specifies CASSLATSAPYEQYF. The full variable domain, in which reference TRBV7-2 and TRBJ2-7 provide the parts outside the CDR3, is GAGVSQSPSNKVTEKGKDVELRCDPISGHTALYWYRQSLGQGLEFLIYFQGNSAPDKSGLPSDRFSAERTGGSVSTLTIQRTQQEDSAVYLCASSLATSAPYEQYFGPGTRLTVT.

The chain combines TRBV5-5 with TRBJ2-3; tentatively, D is TRBD1 (5 bases). The germline V gene has CDR1 SGHKS and CDR2 YYEKEE (reference sequence). Trimming stripped 0 bases from V and 5 bases from J, with 10 bases between. CDR3 length equals 14 residues. The CDR3 nucleotides read TGTGCCAGCAGCTTGGCGCAGGGCATAGATACGCAGTATTTT. It yields the protein CASSLAQGIDTQYF.

This clone has just a few counts. The gene calls are TRBV4-2 and TRBJ2-1; D possibly corresponds to TRBD2 (6 bases). Germline values: CDR1 LGHNA, CDR2 YNFKEQ. The CDR3 length is 18 residues. The ends were cut back, 0 bases at V and 0 bases at J, with 15 bases in the middle. In DNA form, the CDR3 reads TGTGCCAGCAGCCAAGATGGAGGGGTAAGCCGCTCCTACAATGAGCAGTTCTTC. This codes for CASSQDGGVSRSYNEQFF.

This sequence joins TRBV12-5 and TRBJ1-2; D might be TRBD1 (6 bases). Between the trimmed V and J ends, which lost 5 bases and 6 bases, there was a span of 13 bases. CDR3 length: 13 amino acids. The germline CDR1 and CDR2 sequences are LGHNT and FRNRAP. DNA for the CDR3: TGTGCTAGTGGTCCGCCTCAGGGGCATGGCTACACCTTC. It is translated as CASGPPQGHGYTF.